The rows below give T cell receptor beta chains drawn from one sample of a study of shared clonotypes between healthy human individuals. TCRdb's copy holds only in-frame clones and misses some; the assay was immunoSEQ multiplex PCR. This sample has fewer than 1.8 million clones; around 98.5% occur once, and the top ten carry under 0.45%. Input material: naive CD4+ T cells sorted from blood. All receptors come from a man aged 25-45 years in good health. The CDR3 runs from the conserved cysteine through the conserved F or W. A D gene is named only where the DNA matches it firmly. Expanded clones get a size class; other rows say once, few or many, or leave the size out.

j_call	clone_size	cdr3_length	d_call	v_call	cdr3_nt	cdr3_aa
TRBJ1-1	-	13	-	TRBV30	TGTGCCTGTTATAAGTCGATGAACACTGAAGCTTTCTTT	CACYKSMNTEAFF
TRBJ2-3	-	16	TRBD2	TRBV7-9	TGTGCCAGCAGCTCTGGACTAGCGGGTTACACAGATACGCAGTATTTT	CASSSGLAGYTDTQYF
TRBJ1-2	once	11	TRBD1	TRBV6-5	TGTGCCAGCAAGGGACAGGGGGCTGGGACCTTC	CASKGQGAGTF
TRBJ2-3	-	11	-	TRBV20-1	TGCAGTGCTACACTAGGATATACGCAGTATTTT	CSATLGYTQYF
TRBJ2-7	once	15	-	TRBV2	TGTGCCAGCAGCGACCCCGGAGGGACTCCTCAGGAGCAGTACTTC	CASSDPGGTPQEQYF
TRBJ2-3	-	18	TRBD2	TRBV15	TGTGCCACCAGCAGAGACCGGACTAGCGGGAGGCGGGCAGATACGCAGTATTTT	CATSRDRTSGRRADTQYF
TRBJ2-7	-	16	TRBD1	TRBV9	TGTGCCAGCAGCGTAGCCGGGACAGGGGGTCCCTGGGAGCAGTACTTC	CASSVAGTGGPWEQYF
TRBJ2-7	-	14	TRBD2	TRBV28	TGTGCCAGCAGTCGGACTAGCGCACCCTACGAGCAGTACTTC	CASSRTSAPYEQYF
TRBJ2-5	-	13	-	TRBV7-7	TGTGCCAGCAGCACAGGAATCGGGGAGACCCAGTACTTC	CASSTGIGETQYF
TRBJ2-2	-	15	-	TRBV4-1	TGCGCCAGCAGCCAAGATTCCAGGGGGGGCGGGGAGCTGTTTTTT	CASSQDSRGGGELFF
TRBJ2-2	-	17	-	TRBV7-9	TGTGCCAGCAGCTTAGTTGAGGGGCCGAGCGGTACCGGGGAGCTGTTTTTT	CASSLVEGPSGTGELFF
TRBJ2-6	once	16	-	TRBV4-1	TGCGCCAGCAGCCGTGGAGGGGGCTCTGGGGCCAACGTCCTGACTTTC	CASSRGGGSGANVLTF
TRBJ1-1	-	15	-	TRBV4-3	TGCGCCAGCAGCCAAGACCCCGCCTCGAACACTGAAGCTTTCTTT	CASSQDPASNTEAFF
TRBJ2-1	-	16	-	TRBV15	TGTGCCACCAGCAGCTCGACAGGACTTATAGGCGATGAGCAGTTCTTC	CATSSSTGLIGDEQFF
TRBJ2-5	-	13	-	TRBV18	TGTGCCAGCTCACCATCAGGATGGGAGACCCAGTACTTC	CASSPSGWETQYF
TRBJ1-5	-	15	-	TRBV5-4	TGTGCCAGCAGCTTTGGGGGGGTGCGCGGTCAGCCCCAGCATTTT	CASSFGGVRGQPQHF
TRBJ2-1	-	18	TRBD2	TRBV7-9	TGTGCCAGCAGCCCCCGTTTGATAGCGGGTTGGACCTACAATGAGCAGTTCTTC	CASSPRLIAGWTYNEQFF
TRBJ2-5	-	13	TRBD1	TRBV6-5	TGTGCCAGCACATACGGGACAGGAACCACCCAGTACTTC	CASTYGTGTTQYF